The rows below give T cell receptor beta chains drawn from one sample of a study of blood T cell repertoires in COVID-19. The table came from immunoSEQ multiplex PCR; TCRdb's copy has only in-frame clones and leaves some out. The table includes about 200,000 clones, 80% to 90% detected once. The material sequenced was peripheral blood. These receptors were obtained from a human donor with active or convalescent COVID-19. The donor label of this sample is uncertain. CDR3s include the opening cysteine and the closing phenylalanine or tryptophan. The order of the fields is D gene, V gene, J gene, clone size, CDR3 DNA, CDR3 protein. D genes are given only for firm matches. Size tells how often a clone was seen (once, few, many) or the class of an expanded clone, and some rows leave it out.

-,TRBV9,TRBJ1-6,-,TGTGCCAGCAGCATAAGGACAGACTCACCCCTCCACTTT,CASSIRTDSPLHF
-,TRBV7-9,TRBJ2-1,once,TGTGCCAGCAGCTTAGAATCGGGAAGGACAGTACATGAGCAGTTCTTC,CASSLESGRTVHEQFF
TRBD1,TRBV20-1,TRBJ1-6,-,TGCAGTGCTAGTCCGGCGACAGGGCGAAACTCACCCCTCCACTTT,CSASPATGRNSPLHF
TRBD2,TRBV7-9,TRBJ2-1,few,TGTGCCAGCAGCCACGGACTAGCGGAGCAGTTCTTC,CASSHGLAEQFF
TRBD1,TRBV5-1,TRBJ1-4,-,TGCGCCAGCAGCCAATCCACAGGGGGCGATGAAAAACTGTTTTTT,CASSQSTGGDEKLFF
TRBD1,TRBV5-1,TRBJ1-2,-,TGCGCCAGCAGCATGGACAGGGGAACGGGCGGCTACACCTTC,CASSMDRGTGGYTF
-,TRBV5-6,TRBJ1-1,-,TGTGCCAGCAGCTTGGCCCCGCTAGACAGGACGAACACTGAAGCTTTCTTT,CASSLAPLDRTNTEAFF
-,TRBV7-9,TRBJ2-3,-,TGTGCCAGCAGCGTCGATCCCGGAGATACGCAGTATTTT,CASSVDPGDTQYF
TRBD1,TRBV12-3/TRBV12-4,TRBJ1-2,few,TGTGCCAGCAGTAGACAGGGGGCGGGAGGCTACACCTTC,CASSRQGAGGYTF
TRBD1,TRBV15,TRBJ2-6,-,TGTGCCACCAGCAGAACCCGGGACAGGAACTCTGGGGCCAACGTCCTGACTTTC,CATSRTRDRNSGANVLTF
-,TRBV4-3,TRBJ2-3,-,TGCGCCAGCAGCCAGGCCACTAGAAAATTGGCAGATACGCAGTATTTT,CASSQATRKLADTQYF
TRBD1,TRBV2,TRBJ2-5,-,TGTGCCAGCAGCCCTGACAGGGGCTATGTAGCAGAGACCCAGTACTTC,CASSPDRGYVAETQYF
TRBD2,TRBV6-2/TRBV6-3,TRBJ2-5,-,TGTGCCAGCAGTAGTAAGACTAGCGGGGGACCACAAGAGACCCAGTACTTC,CASSSKTSGGPQETQYF
-,TRBV2,TRBJ2-1,once,TGTGCCAGCAGTGTGTCAGGCTCCTACAATGAGCAGTTCTTC,CASSVSGSYNEQFF
TRBD1,TRBV7-9,TRBJ1-2,-,TGTGCCAGCAGCTTAGACGTTCTGACAGGGGGAGGCTACACCTTC,CASSLDVLTGGGYTF
-,TRBV4-1,TRBJ2-7,-,TGCGCCAGCAGCCAACTCCTAGGGGGCTACGAGCAGTACTTC,CASSQLLGGYEQYF
-,TRBV6-5,TRBJ2-2,-,TGTGCCAGTTCCAGACAAAGGGGCACCGGGGAGCTGTTTTTT,CASSRQRGTGELFF
-,TRBV28,TRBJ1-2,-,TGTGCCAGCAGTTTACGGGTGAATGGCTACACCTTC,CASSLRVNGYTF
-,TRBV2,TRBJ2-7,-,TGTGCCAGCAGGACCCCTACAGGGTACGAGCAGTACTTC,CASRTPTGYEQYF
-,TRBV3-1/TRBV3-2,TRBJ1-1,-,TGTGCCAGCAGCCCCGGTCGGAACACTGAAGCTTTCTTT,CASSPGRNTEAFF
TRBD1,TRBV30,TRBJ1-2,-,TGTGCCTGGAGGACAGGGGTCGATGGCTACACCTTC,CAWRTGVDGYTF
TRBD1,TRBV30,TRBJ1-2,-,TGTGCCTGGAGTGCCGGACAGGGGGCAATCTATGGCTACACCTTC,CAWSAGQGAIYGYTF
TRBD1,TRBV29-1,TRBJ2-7,-,TGCAGCGTTGAAGCAGGGGGCGAATACGAGCAGTACTTC,CSVEAGGEYEQYF
-,TRBV13,TRBJ2-7,-,TGTGCCAGCAGCCCTTTGAAGGGGGCCGGGGGAGACGAGCAGTACTTC,CASSPLKGAGGDEQYF
TRBD1,TRBV6-5,TRBJ1-2,many,TGTGCCAGCAGTTACTCCGAACAGGGGGCTGGCGGCTACACCTTC,CASSYSEQGAGGYTF
TRBD2,TRBV4-3,TRBJ2-3,-,TGCGCCAGCAGCCAACGAGCGGGGGGCGGCACAGATACGCAGTATTTT,CASSQRAGGGTDTQYF
-,TRBV6-2/TRBV6-3,TRBJ1-1,once,TGTGCCAGCAGTTACATCGGCAGGGTAATACGAGCTTTCTTT,CASSYIGRVIRAFF
TRBD2,TRBV27,TRBJ2-7,-,TGTGCCAGCAGTTTCTCGACAAGCGGGGGAACTGAGCAGTACTTC,CASSFSTSGGTEQYF
TRBD1,TRBV19,TRBJ1-5,once,TGTGCCAGTAGTGCGAGAGCCGGGACAGGAAATCAGCCCCAGCATTTT,CASSARAGTGNQPQHF
-,TRBV5-1,TRBJ1-3,-,TGCGCCAGCAGCTTGGTGCCAGGAACGAAAAACACCATATATTTT,CASSLVPGTKNTIYF
-,TRBV2,TRBJ1-1,many,TGTGCCAGCTTCCGCAGGGATGAAGCTTTCTTT,CASFRRDEAFF
TRBD2,TRBV5-4,TRBJ2-2,-,TGTGCCAGTCAAGAGGGCGGGAGTTTCCTTTACGGGGAGCTGTTTTTT,CASQEGGSFLYGELFF
TRBD2,TRBV6-1,TRBJ2-1,-,TGTGCCAGCAGTGTAGCGGGGGGGAACTACAATGAGCAGTTCTTC,CASSVAGGNYNEQFF
-,TRBV27,TRBJ2-1,-,TGTGCCAGCAGTTTAATTCGGCGGGACGAGCAGTTCTTC,CASSLIRRDEQFF
-,TRBV28,TRBJ1-5,-,TGTGCCAGCAGTTTATTACGGGGGGCGAGCAATCAGCCCCAGCATTTT,CASSLLRGASNQPQHF
TRBD1,TRBV5-1,TRBJ2-7,-,TGCGCCAGCAGCCCCTTAGGGACAGGGACATACGAGCAGTACTTC,CASSPLGTGTYEQYF
-,TRBV3-1/TRBV3-2,TRBJ1-6,-,TGTGCCAGCAGCCAAGTGGCCGGAGGCTCCTATAATTCACCCCTCCACTTT,CASSQVAGGSYNSPLHF
TRBD1,TRBV5-8,TRBJ2-3,-,TGTGCCAGCAGCTCGGGACAGGGAACAGATACGCAGTATTTT,CASSSGQGTDTQYF
-,TRBV5-4,TRBJ2-7,few,TGTGCCAGCAGCTTGGCTGGTAGCCTCGAGCAGTACTTC,CASSLAGSLEQYF
-,TRBV21-1,TRBJ2-7,-,TGTGCCAGCAGCAGAACAGGACTAGCCTTTATAGGGTACGAGCAGTACTTC,CASSRTGLAFIGYEQYF
TRBD1,TRBV29-1,TRBJ1-2,-,TGCAGCGTAGCCGGGACAGGGGGCAGTGGCTACACCTTC,CSVAGTGGSGYTF
-,TRBV9,TRBJ2-3,-,TGTGCCAGCAGCGTAGCCGTGGGCACTACGCAGTATTTT,CASSVAVGTTQYF
-,TRBV11-2,TRBJ1-1,-,TGTGCCAGCAGCCCAAGGCGGCGGAACACTGAAGCTTTCTTT,CASSPRRRNTEAFF
-,TRBV5-4,TRBJ1-5,-,TGTGCCAGCAGCTTGCGGGGGGCAGGCAATCAGCCCCAGCATTTT,CASSLRGAGNQPQHF
TRBD1,TRBV6-1,TRBJ1-2,-,TGTGCCAGCAGTGTTGTCCCGGGACAGGGGACCTATGGCTACACCTTC,CASSVVPGQGTYGYTF
TRBD2,TRBV4-1,TRBJ2-1,-,TGCGCCAGCAGGCGGCTAGCGGGACTCAGTGAGCAGTTCTTC,CASRRLAGLSEQFF
TRBD1,TRBV5-1,TRBJ2-7,-,TGCGCCAGCCATCCAGGGGGCGCTTTATTCGAGCAGTACTTC,CASHPGGALFEQYF
-,TRBV5-1,TRBJ1-3,-,TGCGCCAGCAGCACTACTTTACAGGGTCCCATCTCTGGAAACACCATATATTTT,CASSTTLQGPISGNTIYF
-,TRBV30,TRBJ1-2,few,TGTGCCTCCGACAGGATCCGCCGTTCTAACTATGGCTACACCTTC,CASDRIRRSNYGYTF